This is a list of T cell receptor beta chains from one sample in a study of cytomegalovirus exposure and HLA in healthy donors. Profiling relied on immunoSEQ multiplex PCR, and the TCRdb table lists in-frame clones only, not all of them. Its table records around 110,000 clones. Sequencing was done on a sample of PBMCs. These receptors came from a man between 40 and 49 years old in good health and CMV-seropositive. CDR3s include the opening cysteine and the closing phenylalanine or tryptophan. A D gene is named only where the DNA matches it firmly.

v_gene: TRBV18; d_gene: NA; j_gene: TRBJ1-5; CDR3aa: CASSLDSHNQPQHF; CDR3nt: TGTGCCAGCTCACTTGACAGCCATAATCAGCCCCAGCATTTT
v_gene: TRBV6-1; d_gene: NA; j_gene: TRBJ1-5; CDR3aa: CASSLQGPANQPQHF; CDR3nt: TGTGCCAGCAGTCTACAGGGTCCTGCCAATCAGCCCCAGCATTTT
v_gene: TRBV2; d_gene: TRBD1; j_gene: TRBJ2-7; CDR3aa: CASRRGQMNTEQYF; CDR3nt: TGTGCCAGCAGGAGGGGGCAGATGAATACCGAGCAGTACTTC
v_gene: TRBV5-6; d_gene: TRBD1; j_gene: TRBJ2-3; CDR3aa: CASSYTGALKDTQYF; CDR3nt: TGTGCCAGCAGCTATACAGGGGCCCTCAAAGATACGCAGTATTTT
v_gene: TRBV5-4; d_gene: NA; j_gene: TRBJ1-2; CDR3aa: CASHDSNYGYTF; CDR3nt: TGTGCCAGCCACGACAGTAACTATGGCTACACCTTC
v_gene: TRBV5-4; d_gene: NA; j_gene: TRBJ2-7; CDR3aa: CASSARDPSGEQYF; CDR3nt: TGTGCCAGCAGCGCTCGGGATCCCTCCGGCGAGCAGTACTTC
v_gene: TRBV25-1; d_gene: NA; j_gene: TRBJ2-1; CDR3aa: CASSEIYEQFF; CDR3nt: TGTGCCAGCAGTGAAATCTATGAGCAGTTCTTC
v_gene: TRBV5-1; d_gene: NA; j_gene: TRBJ2-7; CDR3aa: CASSLGLLLNSYEQYF; CDR3nt: TGCGCCAGCAGCTTGGGACTCCTCCTTAACTCCTACGAGCAGTACTTC
v_gene: TRBV7-6; d_gene: NA; j_gene: TRBJ1-6; CDR3aa: CASSVRGGNSPLHF; CDR3nt: TGTGCCAGCAGCGTTAGGGGGGGGAATTCACCCCTCCACTTT
v_gene: TRBV12-5; d_gene: NA; j_gene: TRBJ1-2; CDR3aa: CASGFARGYGYTF; CDR3nt: TGTGCTAGTGGTTTCGCCAGGGGTTATGGCTACACCTTC
v_gene: TRBV27; d_gene: NA; j_gene: TRBJ2-1; CDR3aa: CASSLVPSSYNEQFF; CDR3nt: TGTGCCAGCAGTTTGGTTCCGAGTTCCTACAATGAGCAGTTCTTC
v_gene: TRBV5-4; d_gene: TRBD1; j_gene: TRBJ2-7; CDR3aa: CASSLVAGGLYEQYF; CDR3nt: TGTGCCAGCAGCTTGGTTGCAGGGGGCTTGTACGAGCAGTACTTC
v_gene: TRBV7-9; d_gene: NA; j_gene: TRBJ1-1; CDR3aa: CASSPVSGDQAFF; CDR3nt: TGTGCCAGCAGCCCTGTGTCAGGCGACCAAGCTTTCTTT
v_gene: TRBV5-1; d_gene: TRBD1; j_gene: TRBJ2-7; CDR3aa: CASSLPRQGFYYEQYF; CDR3nt: TGCGCCAGCAGCTTACCTAGACAGGGATTCTACTACGAGCAGTACTTC
v_gene: TRBV5-8; d_gene: TRBD1; j_gene: TRBJ1-1; CDR3aa: CASSRGTAHTEAFF; CDR3nt: TGTGCCAGCAGCCGGGGGACAGCTCACACTGAAGCTTTCTTT
v_gene: TRBV28; d_gene: TRBD2; j_gene: TRBJ2-1; CDR3aa: CASSWGLADNEQFF; CDR3nt: TGTGCCAGCAGTTGGGGACTAGCGGACAATGAGCAGTTCTTC
v_gene: TRBV5-4; d_gene: TRBD1; j_gene: TRBJ1-2; CDR3aa: CASRQTIGDSPDGYTF; CDR3nt: TGTGCCAGCCGCCAAACGATCGGGGACAGTCCGGATGGCTACACCTTC
v_gene: TRBV2; d_gene: NA; j_gene: TRBJ2-1; CDR3aa: CASSGPTGPGFGEQFF; CDR3nt: TGTGCCAGCAGTGGTCCCACAGGGCCGGGTTTCGGGGAGCAGTTCTTC
v_gene: TRBV6-5; d_gene: TRBD1; j_gene: TRBJ2-7; CDR3aa: CASRLNRGQGYEQYF; CDR3nt: TGTGCCAGCAGACTTAACAGGGGTCAAGGGTACGAGCAGTACTTC
v_gene: TRBV7-9; d_gene: NA; j_gene: TRBJ2-6; CDR3aa: CASPPGGGNSGANVLTF; CDR3nt: TGTGCCAGCCCTCCTGGGGGCGGAAACTCTGGGGCCAACGTCCTGACTTTC
v_gene: TRBV28; d_gene: NA; j_gene: TRBJ2-7; CDR3aa: CASSPSRYEQYF; CDR3nt: TGTGCCAGCAGCCCCTCTAGGTACGAGCAGTACTTC
v_gene: TRBV18; d_gene: TRBD1; j_gene: TRBJ2-7; CDR3aa: CASSLRGQGVLDEQYF; CDR3nt: TGTGCCAGCTCACTTCGGGGACAGGGGGTCTTGGACGAGCAGTACTTC
v_gene: TRBV5-6; d_gene: TRBD1; j_gene: TRBJ2-1; CDR3aa: CASSLLGTGLFF; CDR3nt: TGTGCCAGCAGCTTGCTTGGGACAGGGCTCTTCTTC
v_gene: TRBV18; d_gene: NA; j_gene: TRBJ1-3; CDR3aa: CASSPRLTTSGNTIYF; CDR3nt: TGTGCCAGCTCACCACGGTTAACAACCTCTGGAAACACCATATATTTT
v_gene: TRBV7-2; d_gene: NA; j_gene: TRBJ2-7; CDR3aa: CASSLAWSGHNYEQYF; CDR3nt: TGTGCCAGCAGCTTAGCGTGGTCCGGACATAACTACGAGCAGTACTTC
v_gene: TRBV5-1; d_gene: TRBD1; j_gene: TRBJ1-2; CDR3aa: CASSLDPQGTVYGYTF; CDR3nt: TGCGCCAGCAGCTTGGACCCACAGGGGACCGTCTATGGCTACACCTTC
v_gene: TRBV5-1; d_gene: TRBD1; j_gene: TRBJ2-2; CDR3aa: CASSLDRGDTGELFF; CDR3nt: TGCGCCAGCAGCTTGGACAGGGGCGACACCGGGGAGCTGTTTTTT
v_gene: TRBV5-4; d_gene: TRBD2; j_gene: TRBJ2-7; CDR3aa: CASSPGGLAGSEQYF; CDR3nt: TGTGCCAGCAGCCCGGGGGGACTAGCTGGCTCCGAGCAGTACTTC
v_gene: TRBV4-3; d_gene: NA; j_gene: TRBJ2-7; CDR3aa: CASSQDPTASYEQYF; CDR3nt: TGCGCCAGCAGCCAAGATCCAACTGCCTCCTACGAGCAGTACTTC
v_gene: TRBV12-5; d_gene: TRBD2; j_gene: TRBJ2-3; CDR3aa: CASGYSRGLGTDTQYF; CDR3nt: TGTGCTAGTGGTTACTCAAGGGGACTAGGCACAGATACGCAGTATTTT
v_gene: TRBV14; d_gene: TRBD2; j_gene: TRBJ2-7; CDR3aa: CASSQAPGLAGGDYSYEQYF; CDR3nt: TGTGCCAGCAGCCAAGCGCCCGGACTAGCGGGAGGAGACTACTCCTACGAGCAGTACTTC
v_gene: TRBV15; d_gene: TRBD1; j_gene: TRBJ1-4; CDR3aa: CATSRWTGEEKLFF; CDR3nt: TGTGCCACCAGCAGATGGACAGGAGAAGAAAAACTGTTTTTT
v_gene: TRBV7-8; d_gene: TRBD1; j_gene: TRBJ2-7; CDR3aa: CASSLPPTGVREQYF; CDR3nt: TGTGCCAGCAGCTTACCACCGACAGGGGTCCGCGAGCAGTACTTC
v_gene: TRBV9; d_gene: NA; j_gene: TRBJ2-3; CDR3aa: CASSLRPRADTQYF; CDR3nt: TGTGCCAGCAGCCTCAGACCCAGGGCAGATACGCAGTATTTT
v_gene: TRBV19; d_gene: NA; j_gene: TRBJ1-2; CDR3aa: CASSLTARTDDYGYTF; CDR3nt: TGTGCCAGTAGTCTTACCGCCCGGACAGACGACTATGGCTACACCTTC
v_gene: TRBV5-1; d_gene: NA; j_gene: TRBJ1-2; CDR3aa: CASSFPVDMSQSPYGYTF; CDR3nt: TGCGCCAGCAGCTTTCCGGTGGACATGAGCCAGTCACCGTATGGCTACACCTTC
v_gene: TRBV5-1; d_gene: TRBD2; j_gene: TRBJ2-1; CDR3aa: CASGLGLAGGQEQFF; CDR3nt: TGCGCCAGCGGCTTGGGTCTAGCGGGAGGGCAGGAGCAGTTCTTC
v_gene: TRBV14; d_gene: NA; j_gene: TRBJ2-2; CDR3aa: CASSQETGLTGELFF; CDR3nt: TGTGCCAGCAGCCAAGAGACGGGTTTGACCGGGGAGCTGTTTTTT
v_gene: TRBV6-4; d_gene: TRBD1; j_gene: TRBJ2-7; CDR3aa: CASSDLGTGGNSAYEQYF; CDR3nt: TGTGCCAGCAGTGACCTCGGGACAGGGGGCAATTCGGCCTACGAGCAGTACTTC
v_gene: TRBV28; d_gene: TRBD2; j_gene: TRBJ2-7; CDR3aa: CASSPYPSWEGYEQYF; CDR3nt: TGTGCCAGCAGCCCGTACCCCTCCTGGGAGGGGTACGAGCAGTACTTC
v_gene: TRBV11-2; d_gene: NA; j_gene: TRBJ2-6; CDR3aa: CASSSDSPGANVLTF; CDR3nt: TGTGCCAGCAGCTCCGACTCCCCGGGGGCCAACGTCCTGACTTTC